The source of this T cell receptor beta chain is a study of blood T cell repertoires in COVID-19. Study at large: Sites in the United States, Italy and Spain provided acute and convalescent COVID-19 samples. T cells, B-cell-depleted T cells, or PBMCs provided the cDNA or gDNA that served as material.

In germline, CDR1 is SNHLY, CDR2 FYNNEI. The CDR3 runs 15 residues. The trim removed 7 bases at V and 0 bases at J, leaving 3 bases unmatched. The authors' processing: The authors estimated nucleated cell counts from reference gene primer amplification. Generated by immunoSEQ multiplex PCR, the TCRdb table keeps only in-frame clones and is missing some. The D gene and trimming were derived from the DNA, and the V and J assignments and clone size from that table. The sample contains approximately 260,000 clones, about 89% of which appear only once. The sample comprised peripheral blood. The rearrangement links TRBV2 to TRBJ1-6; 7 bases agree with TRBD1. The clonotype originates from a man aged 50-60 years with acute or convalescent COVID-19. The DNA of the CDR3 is TGTGCCAGCACGGGACAGAGCTCCTATAATTCACCCCTCCACTTT. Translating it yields CASTGQSSYNSPLHF.